Presented here are 4 T cell receptor beta chains from one specimen sequenced in a study of blood T cells in healthy people across ages. Together with a sample-barcoded 5' primer, a J-beta primer mix was included in a second PCR lasting roughly 6 to 12 cycles. TCRdb passed the 5' RACE reads through MiXCR, listing each CDR3 protein once. The repertoire holds about 1.6 million distinct CDR3 sequences, with almost 35% as singletons. The sequencing sample was made of blood. These receptors originate from a woman between 25 and 40 years old in good health.

This clonotype showed up many times. The rearrangement joins TRBV20-1 to TRBJ2-7; 11 positions match TRBD2. This CDR3 is built from 13 residues. The junction had 1 base not matched to a gene; V was cut back by 5 bases and J by 1 base. Germline CDR1 reads DFQATT; CDR2 reads SNEGSKA (reference sequence). The CDR3 sequence: CSARLAGSYEQYF. For the CDR3, the DNA is TGCAGTGCTCGACTAGCGGGGTCCTACGAGCAGTACTTC.

This chain connects TRBV29-1 to TRBJ2-7; D gene unclear. From germline, CDR1 is SQVTM and CDR2 ANQGSEA. Trimming removed 2 bases from V and 2 bases from J, with 13 bases in between. The CDR3 loop spans 14 amino acids. The CDR3 protein is CSVETPGRAYEQYF. CDR3 in DNA: TGCAGCGTTGAAACCCCTGGCCGCGCCTACGAGCAGTACTTC.

This clonotype has just a few counts. This chain uses TRBV28 with TRBJ2-7; D is possibly TRBD1 or TRBD2 (5 bases each). Germline V gene sequence: CDR1 MDHEN, CDR2 SYDVKM. V lost 7 bases to trimming and J lost 4 bases, with 17 bases between them. This CDR3 comprises 14 residues. This CDR3 reads CASTAPGPSYEQYF. The CDR3 coding sequence is TGTGCCAGCACTGCACCGGGACCGTCATACGAGCAGTACTTC.

This clonotype was seen once. The chain recombines TRBV20-1 with TRBJ2-5; a weak D match, TRBD2 (6 bases). Trimming stripped 0 bases from V and 5 bases from J, with 19 bases between. The CDR3 has 16 residues. CDR1 is DFQATT and CDR2 is SNEGSKA in the germline V gene (reference sequence). The CDR3 nucleotides are TGCAGTGCTAGAGATCAAAACGGGAGAAGGTTGGAGACCCAGTACTTC. It encodes CSARDQNGRRLETQYF.